These 4 T cell receptor beta chains share one sample of origin, sequenced in a study of T cells in tumors after PD-1 blockade (dated by TCRdb to the late 2010s). Taken with the paper, the label for time point translates to: after anti-PD-1 therapy. Library prep was done by the immunoSEQ multiplex PCR assay. Held by TCRdb, this immuneACCESS table contains in-frame sequences only and omits some clones. Under half of the omission traces to an unresolved V gene where checked; the cause of the rest is unknown. This sample gives roughly 15,000 clones in total; over 80% of them show up just once. The ten biggest clones cover 20% to 30% of the sample. The material was PBMCs, obtained after anti-PD-1 treatment. These TCRs come from a human donor with basal cell carcinoma.

As DNA, the CDR3 is TGTGCCAGCTCACCACCGGCGTGGGCCCCCGGGGAGCTGTTTTTT. Encoded protein: CASSPPAWAPGELFF. This chain connects TRBV18 to TRBJ2-2, with D uncertain. The CDR3 is 15 amino acids. CDR1 and CDR2 from the germline V gene are KGHSH and LQKENI. V was pared by 0 bases and J by 6 bases, with 11 bases between.

The count of this clone is one. The chain combines TRBV18 with TRBJ2-7; D is ambiguous. Germline CDR1 reads KGHSH; CDR2 reads LQKENI. This CDR3 has 17 residues. V was cut by 1 base and J by 2 bases, with 18 bases left in between. CDR3 residues: CASSPLDGVRRTYEQYF. The CDR3 region has the DNA TGTGCCAGCTCACCACTTGATGGCGTAAGAAGGACCTACGAGCAGTACTTC.

The chain combines TRBV9 with TRBJ1-4, with D possibly being TRBD1 (5 bases). V dropped 4 bases and J dropped 7 bases, with 20 bases sitting between them. The CDR3 is 16 amino acids. Germline V gene lookup returns CDR1 SGDLS and CDR2 YYNGEE. CDR3 in DNA: TGTGCCAGCAGCCCTTTTGGGGGGAATCGGGGTGAAAAACTGTTTTTT. This translates into CASSPFGGNRGEKLFF.

The rearrangement uses TRBV18 and TRBJ1-3; D remains ambiguous. Trimming pared 2 bases from V and 0 bases from J, leaving 5 bases between. The CDR3 sequence is 14 residues long. Germline loops: CDR1 KGHSH, CDR2 LQKENI. CDR3 DNA sequence: TGTGCCAGCTCACCATCCATCTCTGGAAACACCATATATTTT. It yields the protein CASSPSISGNTIYF. Full variable domain (rest looked up from reference TRBV18 and TRBJ1-3): NAGVMQNPRHLVRRRGQEARLRCSPMKGHSHVYWYRQLPEEGLKFMVYLQKENIIDESGMPKERFSAEFPKEGPSILRIQQVVRGDSAAYFCASSPSISGNTIYFGEGSWLTVV.